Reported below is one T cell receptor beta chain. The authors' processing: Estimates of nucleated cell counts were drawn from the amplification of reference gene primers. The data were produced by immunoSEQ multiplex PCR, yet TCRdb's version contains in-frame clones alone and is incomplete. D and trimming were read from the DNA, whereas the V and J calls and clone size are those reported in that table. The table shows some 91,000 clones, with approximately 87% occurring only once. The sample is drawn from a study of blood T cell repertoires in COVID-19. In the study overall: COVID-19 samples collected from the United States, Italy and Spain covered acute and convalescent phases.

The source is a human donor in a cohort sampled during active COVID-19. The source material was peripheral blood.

CDR3 sequence (DNA): TGTGCCAGCTCACCTGACGCAGGGCTTAATGAAAAACTGTTTTTT. Its translation: CASSPDAGLNEKLFF. The rearrangement joins TRBV18 to TRBJ1-4, with a possible D match to TRBD1 (5 bases). The germline V and J ends were trimmed by 3 bases and 4 bases, with 12 bases remaining between them. Germline V lookup: CDR1 KGHSH, CDR2 LQKENI. CDR3 length equals 15 residues.